The clone carrying this TCR beta chain was observed a few times. Its antigen is unknown. There are 12 residues in the CDR3. V was trimmed by 0 bases and J by 9 bases, leaving 9 bases between them. Germline CDR1 GTSNPN, CDR2 SVGIG (reference sequence). TCRdb re-called the RT-PCR reads with MiXCR, one entry per CDR3 protein. The sample holds over 400,000 distinct CDR3 sequences; 9.5% to 12% are singletons and the top ten take over 9.5%. This record belongs to a study of response to subunit inactivated influenza vaccine. General study points: The authors proposed limited new T cell recruitment per seasonal influenza vaccination.

V is TRBV30 and J is TRBJ2-1; no definite D call. Source: PBMCs from blood, taken 45 days after vaccination. The receptor's source is a middle-aged man who received an inactivated influenza vaccine. The DNA of the CDR3 is TGTGCCTGGAGTGTACTTCAGCCTGAGCAGTTCTTC. Its protein is CAWSVLQPEQFF.